The 28 T cell receptor beta chains reported below all come from one sample, sequenced in a study of OX40 agonist ivuxolimab in advanced cancers. Clones were read by immunoSEQ multiplex PCR, and TCRdb kept only the in-frame ones, dropping some. The sample includes 60,000 or so clones, almost 95% of them seen just once. This specimen was CD4+ or CD8+ T cells sorted from blood, taken in a trial of the OX40 agonist ivuxolimab. These receptors all come from an adult with an advanced solid tumor such as melanoma, head and neck, liver or kidney cancer.

The chain joins TRBV7-9 to TRBJ2-7; D is unclear. From germline, CDR1 is SEHNR and CDR2 FQNEAQ (reference sequence). The CDR3 is made up of 14 amino acids. V lost 5 bases to trimming and J lost 0 bases, with 11 bases between them. The CDR3 is CASSGVGYSYEQYF. The CDR3 nucleotides read TGTGCCAGCAGCGGTGTAGGGTACTCCTACGAGCAGTACTTC. The full variable domain, completed using reference TRBV7-9 and TRBJ2-7, is DTGVSQNPRHKITKRGQNVTFRCDPISEHNRLYWYRQTLGQGPEFLTYFQNEAQLEKSRLLSDRFSAERPKGSFSTLEIQRTEQGDSAMYLCASSGVGYSYEQYFGPGTRLTVT.

The chain joins TRBV4-3 to TRBJ2-5; the match to TRBD2 covers 9 bases. The CDR3 covers 15 residues. CDR1 and CDR2 from the germline V gene are LGHNA and YSLEER. Trimming removed 1 base from V and 1 base from J; junction bases left unmatched: 1. DNA of the CDR3: TGCGCCAGCAGCCAAGGGACTAGCGTCCAAGAGACCCAGTACTTC. It encodes CASSQGTSVQETQYF.

The J gene is TRBJ2-7, the V gene TRBV5-6; 9 bases agree with TRBD2. The germline CDR1 and CDR2 sequences are SGHDT and YYEEEE. The CDR3 totals 16 residues. Trimming took 3 bases from V and 3 from J; bases not matched to a gene: 10. CDR3 residues: CASSSRLAGVNYEQYF. CDR3 coding DNA: TGTGCCAGCAGCTCCCGCTTAGCGGGAGTTAACTACGAGCAGTACTTC.

The chain has TRBV11-3 and TRBJ1-2; D gene ambiguous. Germline lookup yields CDR1 SGHNT and CDR2 YENEEA. This CDR3 contains 15 residues. Trimming took 5 bases from V and 4 from J, leaving 17 bases between them. CDR3 sequence: CASSPPNGRIYGYTF. The CDR3 DNA follows: TGTGCCAGCAGCCCACCAAATGGCCGAATCTATGGCTACACCTTC.

The chain joins TRBV5-1 to TRBJ2-7; TRBD1 agrees at 7 bases. V lost 3 bases and J lost 0; bases outside the gene matches: 3. The germline gives CDR1 SGHRS, CDR2 YFSETQ. This CDR3 region has 14 residues. The CDR3 region is CASSYGTASYEQYF. DNA of the CDR3: TGCGCCAGCAGCTACGGGACAGCCTCCTACGAGCAGTACTTC.

The CDR3: CASSATGFSYEQYF. The CDR3 DNA reads TGTGCCAGCAGCGCGACAGGGTTCTCCTACGAGCAGTACTTC. The V and J genes are TRBV7-2 and TRBJ2-7; TRBD1 matches 7 bases. CDR3 length: 14 amino acids. The ends lost 5 bases at V and 0 bases at J; junction bases unmatched: 4. Germline V CDR1 and CDR2: SGHTA, FQGNSA.

The V and J genes are TRBV28 and TRBJ2-7; D gene uncertain. Germline-derived CDR1 and CDR2 are MDHEN and SYDVKM. V gave up 5 bases and J gave up 2 bases, with 10 bases separating them. CDR3 length: 13 amino acids. CDR3 protein: CASSHGFTYEQYF. As DNA, the CDR3 is TGTGCCAGCAGTCATGGGTTCACCTACGAGCAGTACTTC.

The gene calls are TRBV6-6 and TRBJ2-7, with D perhaps TRBD1 or TRBD2 (6 bases each). Between the trimmed V and J ends, which lost 2 bases and 1 base, there was a span of 15 bases. This CDR3 region has 16 residues. Germline CDR1 is MNHNY and CDR2 is SVGAGI (reference sequence). The CDR3: CASSYRTARGSYEQYF. CDR3 bases: TGTGCCAGCAGTTACCGGACAGCCCGGGGGTCCTACGAGCAGTACTTC.

This rearrangement joins TRBV6-5 to TRBJ2-1; 11 bases fit TRBD1. This CDR3 spans 14 amino acids. Trimming removed 6 bases from V and 9 bases from J; junction bases left unmatched: 7. CDR1 and CDR2 (germline): MNHEY, SVGAGI. The CDR3 loop reads CASSLGQGAIEQFF. Written as DNA, the CDR3 is TGTGCCAGCAGCCTAGGACAGGGGGCGATTGAGCAGTTCTTC.

The chain has TRBV27 and TRBJ2-1, with a weak D call TRBD1 (5 bases). Looked up from germline, CDR1 is MNHEY and CDR2 is SMNVEV (reference sequence). The length of the CDR3 is 13 residues. Trimming shortened V by 3 bases and J by 5 bases, and 8 bases separated the two germline ends. This chain's CDR3 is CASSFSRDNEQFF. CDR3 DNA: TGTGCCAGCAGTTTTTCCAGGGACAATGAGCAGTTCTTC.

The V call is TRBV5-3, the J call TRBJ2-7; 10 bases match TRBD2. TRBV5-3 counts as an open reading frame of uncertain function. The CDR3 runs 17 residues. Losses at the gene ends were 0 bases for V and 7 bases for J; bases not matched to a gene: 13. The CDR3 DNA sequence: TGTGCCAGAAGCTTGGAGTCAGGGACTAGCGACTTAGGGGAGCAGTACTTC. Translation gives CARSLESGTSDLGEQYF.

This clone was observed once. This chain uses TRBV7-9 with TRBJ2-7, with D possibly matching TRBD1 (6 bases). Germline loops: CDR1 SEHNR, CDR2 FQNEAQ (reference sequence). This CDR3 contains 11 residues. V gave up 8 bases and J gave up 3 bases, with 8 bases separating them. The CDR3 sequence is CASVQGYEQYF. The CDR3 region has the DNA TGTGCCAGCGTACAGGGCTACGAGCAGTACTTC.

The chain employs TRBV2 and TRBJ2-7, with D tentatively TRBD2 (7 bases). This CDR3 is 15 amino acids long. From germline, CDR1 is SNHLY and CDR2 FYNNEI. Trimming removed 7 bases from V and 4 bases from J, with 20 bases in between. The CDR3 DNA is TGTGCCAGCACCAATAGAGGGGGGGGCAATTACGAGCAGTACTTC. Amino acid sequence: CASTNRGGGNYEQYF.

The V and J genes are TRBV7-3 and TRBJ1-2; no clear D gene. The CDR3 totals 13 residues. Trimming removed 5 bases from V and 0 bases from J, with 7 bases in between. The germline CDR1 and CDR2 sequences are SGHTA and FQGTGA. The CDR3 coding sequence is TGTGCCAGCAGCCCCGGCACTAACTATGGCTACACCTTC. Its protein is CASSPGTNYGYTF.

The chain employs TRBV7-2 and TRBJ1-1; D is unclear. The V gene lost 6 bases and the J gene lost 4 bases, with 15 bases spanning the gap. Germline V lookup: CDR1 SGHTA, CDR2 FQGNSA. The length of the CDR3 is 14 residues. Written as DNA, the CDR3 is TGTGCCAGCAGTTTCACTACCAGCGTCACTGAAGCTTTCTTT. Translation gives CASSFTTSVTEAFF.

The V gene is TRBV11-1, the J gene TRBJ2-7; 10 bases agree with TRBD2. CDR1 is SGHAT, CDR2 FQDESV, per germline (reference sequence). This CDR3 is built from 17 residues. V lost 1 base, J lost 2 bases, and 8 bases stayed unmatched. DNA of the CDR3: TGTGCCAGCAGCTTAGGAAGGACTAGCGGAATGCCCTACGAGCAGTACTTC. Its protein product is CASSLGRTSGMPYEQYF. Together with reference TRBV11-1 and TRBJ2-7, the CDR3 gives the full variable domain: EAEVAQSPRYKITEKSQAVAFWCDPISGHATLYWYRQILGQGPELLVQFQDESVVDDSQLPKDRFSAERLKGVDSTLKIQPAELGDSAMYLCASSLGRTSGMPYEQYFGPGTRLTVT.

The chain links TRBV19 to TRBJ2-1, with 10 bases lining up with TRBD2. V lost 3 bases and J lost 7; bases outside the gene matches: 6. The CDR3 length is 15 residues. Germline V gene sequence: CDR1 LNHDA, CDR2 SQIVND (reference sequence). The CDR3 DNA follows: TGTGCCAGTAGTATCGGTAGCGGGAGGCTGAATGAGCAGTTCTTC. Residues: CASSIGSGRLNEQFF. Full variable domain (missing parts from reference TRBV19 and TRBJ2-1): DGGITQSPKYLFRKEGQNVTLSCEQNLNHDAMYWYRQDPGQGLRLIYYSQIVNDFQKGDIAEGYSVSREKKESFPLTVTSAQKNPTAFYLCASSIGSGRLNEQFFGPGTRLTVL.

This clone was recorded only once. This chain links TRBV7-9 with TRBJ2-7, with D possibly being TRBD2 (5 bases). Trimming shortened V by 1 base and J by 3 bases, and 10 bases separated the two germline ends. The CDR3 runs 14 residues. Germline V lookup: CDR1 SEHNR, CDR2 FQNEAQ (reference sequence). CDR3 amino acids: CASSLGGSLYEQYF. For the CDR3, the DNA is TGTGCCAGCAGCTTAGGAGGGTCCCTCTACGAGCAGTACTTC. Full variable domain (remainder filled in from reference TRBV7-9 and TRBJ2-7): DTGVSQNPRHKITKRGQNVTFRCDPISEHNRLYWYRQTLGQGPEFLTYFQNEAQLEKSRLLSDRFSAERPKGSFSTLEIQRTEQGDSAMYLCASSLGGSLYEQYFGPGTRLTVT.

The chain carries TRBV27 and TRBJ1-2; tentatively, D is TRBD1 (6 bases). Germline V gene data show CDR1 as MNHEY and CDR2 as SMNVEV (reference sequence). The CDR3 extends over 13 amino acids. Trimming removed 7 bases at V and 5 bases at J, with 14 bases between. The CDR3 protein is CASKVGAEYGYTF. CDR3 nucleotides: TGTGCCAGCAAGGTGGGGGCTGAGTATGGCTACACCTTC.

The rearrangement links TRBV27 to TRBJ2-3, with TRBD2 matching over 7 bases. The CDR3 consists of 15 residues. The germline gives CDR1 MNHEY, CDR2 SMNVEV (reference sequence). V gave up 3 bases and J gave up 0 bases; unmatched junction bases: 3. CDR3 region: CASSFGDYSTDTQYF. DNA for the CDR3: TGTGCCAGCAGTTTCGGGGACTATAGCACAGATACGCAGTATTTT.

The V and J genes are TRBV12-5 and TRBJ2-3; D is ambiguous. The CDR3 totals 13 residues. Germline V gene sequence: CDR1 LGHNT, CDR2 FRNRAP. The V end was cut by 7 bases, the J end by 2 bases, with 10 bases between. The CDR3 sequence: CASEYQITDTQYF. CDR3 DNA sequence: TGTGCTAGTGAATACCAGATCACAGATACGCAGTATTTT.

This clone was picked up one time. The rearrangement links TRBV7-9 to TRBJ1-1; the D is unclear. V was trimmed by 4 bases and J by 4 bases, leaving 13 bases between them. Germline V gene data show CDR1 as SEHNR and CDR2 as FQNEAQ (reference sequence). There are 14 residues in the CDR3. CDR3 DNA: TGTGCCAGCAGCTCAGGACTTATGATCACTGAAGCTTTCTTT. Translation gives CASSSGLMITEAFF.

This clone appeared a single time. V usage is TRBV29-1 and J usage is TRBJ2-7, with a possible D match to TRBD2 (5 bases). Germline V gene lookup returns CDR1 SQVTM and CDR2 ANQGSEA. V lost 6 bases, J lost 7 bases, and 16 bases lay in between. CDR3 length: 12 residues. The CDR3 nucleotides read TGCAGCGTCCCTACTGGTACGGGGGAGCAGTACTTC. The encoded protein is CSVPTGTGEQYF.

This sequence joins TRBV5-1 and TRBJ2-1; TRBD2 matches 8 bases. This CDR3 has 15 residues. Germline V gene sequence: CDR1 SGHRS, CDR2 YFSETQ. With 0 bases clipped from V and 9 bases from J, the junction kept 8 bases outside the gene matches. The CDR3 nucleotides are TGCGCCAGCAGCTTGGAGAGGGGACTAGTAGTTGAGCAGTTCTTC. Translated, it gives CASSLERGLVVEQFF.

This chain connects TRBV4-2 to TRBJ2-7, with D possibly called TRBD1 or TRBD2 (5 bases each). Trimming stripped 3 bases from V and 1 base from J, with 16 bases between. This CDR3 has 16 amino acids. CDR1 is LGHNA, CDR2 YNFKEQ, per germline. CDR3 nucleotide sequence: TGTGCCAGCAGCCACTTTACCGGGACGGAGTCCTACGAGCAGTACTTC. Its translation: CASSHFTGTESYEQYF.

This chain joins TRBV9 and TRBJ2-2; D might be TRBD1 (7 bases). This CDR3 comprises 15 residues. Germline assignment: CDR1 SGDLS and CDR2 YYNGEE. V was trimmed by 2 bases and J by 4 bases, leaving 12 bases between them. The CDR3 loop reads CASSVEGATTGELFF. The CDR3, as DNA: TGTGCCAGCAGCGTGGAGGGGGCGACCACCGGGGAGCTGTTTTTT.

This clone was observed a single time. As DNA, the CDR3 is TGTGCCAGCAGCTTAATCTCAGGAGGGGACTATGGCTACACCTTC. This translates into CASSLISGGDYGYTF. This sequence joins TRBV7-3 and TRBJ1-2; maybe TRBD1 (5 bases). Trimming stripped 1 base from V and 3 bases from J, with 12 bases between. The CDR3 is made up of 15 amino acids. Germline V CDR1 and CDR2: SGHTA, FQGTGA.

The chain employs TRBV5-4 and TRBJ1-1; the D gene is possibly TRBD1 (5 bases). V lost 1 base to trimming and J lost 6 bases, with 10 bases between them. The CDR3 runs to 13 residues. The germline V gene encodes CDR1 SGHNT and CDR2 YYREEE (reference sequence). CDR3 sequence (DNA): TGTGCCAGCAGCTTGCGAGGGGCTCCTGAAGCTTTCTTT. Its protein product is CASSLRGAPEAFF.